This entry lists 18 T cell receptor beta chains sequenced from one sample in a study of control samples from healthy donors and cancer patients. Data came from immunoSEQ multiplex PCR; TCRdb stores just in-frame clones and leaves some out. In the table there are around 180,000 clones, around 92% of which are singletons. The sample comprised blood. Receptors originate from a woman aged 35 to 49 in good health.

V usage is TRBV12-5 and J usage is TRBJ1-5; possible D gene TRBD1, 5 bases. CDR1 and CDR2 (germline): LGHNT, FRNRAP. V was pared by 7 bases and J by 2 bases, with 15 bases between. This CDR3 region has 15 residues. This CDR3 is CASAPGDSGNQPQHF. CDR3 nucleotide sequence: TGTGCTAGTGCCCCGGGGGATTCGGGCAATCAGCCCCAGCATTTT.

The chain carries TRBV5-5 and TRBJ2-4, with 10 positions matching TRBD1. CDR1 and CDR2 (germline): SGHKS, YYEKEE (reference sequence). With 4 bases clipped from V and 8 bases from J, the junction kept 6 bases outside the gene matches. The CDR3 runs to 14 residues. CDR3 sequence: CASSTRQGADIQYF. The CDR3 DNA sequence: TGTGCCAGCAGCACCAGACAGGGGGCCGACATTCAGTACTTC. The whole variable domain, filled in from reference TRBV5-5 and TRBJ2-4, reads DAGVTQSPTHLIKTRGQQVTLRCSPISGHKSVSWYQQVLGQGPQFIFQYYEKEERGRGNFPDRFSARQFPNYSSELNVNALLLGDSALYLCASSTRQGADIQYFGAGTRLSVL.

The rearrangement joins TRBV19 to TRBJ1-4; 9 positions agree with TRBD1. This CDR3 spans 14 amino acids. Looked up from germline, CDR1 is LNHDA and CDR2 is SQIVND (reference sequence). Trimming took 3 bases from V and 6 from J; bases not matched to a gene: 2. This chain's CDR3 is CASSIGTGYEKLFF. DNA of the CDR3: TGTGCCAGTAGTATCGGGACAGGGTATGAAAAACTGTTTTTT.

The chain recombines TRBV11-2 with TRBJ1-2; 8 bases line up with TRBD1. The CDR3 is 14 amino acids. Germline values: CDR1 SGHAT, CDR2 FQNNGV. The ends lost 6 bases at V and 8 bases at J; junction bases unmatched: 11. The CDR3 protein is CASSRFTTGAGYTF. CDR3 DNA: TGTGCCAGCAGTCGGTTTACGACAGGGGCAGGCTACACCTTC.

Written as DNA, the CDR3 is TGTGCCATCAGTGAACCGACTAGCGGGGGGAGGGATACGCAGTATTTT. Translation gives CAISEPTSGGRDTQYF. V gene TRBV10-3 combines with J gene TRBJ2-3, with 13 bases lining up with TRBD2. The germline V gene encodes CDR1 ENHRY and CDR2 SYGVKD. This CDR3 has 16 amino acids. Unmatched junction bases numbered 6, after V lost 3 bases and J lost 6 bases.

The V call is TRBV19, the J call TRBJ1-4; the D is unclear. Looked up from germline, CDR1 is LNHDA and CDR2 is SQIVND (reference sequence). This CDR3 is 14 amino acids long. The ends were cut back, 4 bases at V and 4 bases at J, with 10 bases in the middle. CDR3 nucleotide sequence: TGTGCCAGTAGTAGGACGGTAGATAATGAAAAACTGTTTTTT. Translated: CASSRTVDNEKLFF. Supplemented by reference TRBV19 and TRBJ1-4, the full variable domain reads DGGITQSPKYLFRKEGQNVTLSCEQNLNHDAMYWYRQDPGQGLRLIYYSQIVNDFQKGDIAEGYSVSREKKESFPLTVTSAQKNPTAFYLCASSRTVDNEKLFFGSGTQLSVL.

The rearrangement links TRBV7-9 to TRBJ1-2, with 9 bases identical to TRBD1. J gave up 8 bases and V 5 bases, and 12 bases lay outside the gene matches. The CDR3 covers 15 residues. The germline V gene encodes CDR1 SEHNR and CDR2 FQNEAQ (reference sequence). CDR3 sequence (DNA): TGTGCCAGCAGCAGGAGGGACAGGGAAAGGGACGGCTACACCTTC. Encoded protein: CASSRRDRERDGYTF.

V and J are TRBV27 and TRBJ1-6; unclear D gene. The CDR3 length is 16 residues. The germline gives CDR1 MNHEY, CDR2 SMNVEV (reference sequence). Trimming removed 2 bases at V and 0 bases at J, with 8 bases between. CDR3 DNA: TGTGCCAGCAGTTTAGGGGAGAGCTCCTATAATTCACCCCTCCACTTT. It translates to CASSLGESSYNSPLHF.

This chain links TRBV6-5 with TRBJ1-5; the D gene is possibly TRBD1 (5 bases). The germline gives CDR1 MNHEY, CDR2 SVGAGI. V lost 8 bases and J 3 bases, leaving 8 bases between the germline ends. The CDR3 covers 12 residues. The CDR3 nucleotides read TGTGCCAGCCAGGGAGACAATCAGCCCCAGCATTTT. This gives the protein CASQGDNQPQHF.

This rearrangement joins TRBV5-1 to TRBJ2-2, with unresolved D. Per germline, CDR1 SGHRS and CDR2 YFSETQ. The CDR3 contains 15 residues. The V gene lost 2 bases and the J gene lost 0 bases, with 8 bases spanning the gap. CDR3 region: CASSFGAANTGELFF. For the CDR3, the DNA is TGCGCCAGCAGCTTCGGTGCCGCGAACACCGGGGAGCTGTTTTTT.

The chain carries TRBV6-5 and TRBJ1-1; no definite D call. CDR3 length: 14 amino acids. The germline V gene has CDR1 MNHEY and CDR2 SVGAGI. Trimming removed 2 bases at V and 1 base at J, with 8 bases between. Written as DNA, the CDR3 is TGTGCCAGCAGTTACACCCGGGGGAACACTGAAGCTTTCTTT. Its translation is CASSYTRGNTEAFF.

A single count supports this clone. The chain has TRBV5-6 and TRBJ2-3, with unresolved D. CDR3 length: 14 residues. Germline V CDR1 and CDR2: SGHDT, YYEEEE. V lost 0 bases and J lost 9, with 14 bases in between. The CDR3 protein is CASSLVVGWATQYF. Here the CDR3 DNA reads TGTGCCAGCAGCTTGGTCGTGGGGTGGGCAACGCAGTATTTT.

This chain links TRBV7-8 with TRBJ2-7; D gene uncertain. The V end was cut by 1 base, the J end by 5 bases, with 6 bases between. The germline V gene encodes CDR1 SGHVS and CDR2 FQNEAQ. This CDR3 comprises 12 residues. CDR3 DNA: TGTGCCAGCAGCTTAGAGTTGAACGAGCAGTACTTC. Its translation: CASSLELNEQYF.

The count of this clone is one. Here the CDR3 reads CASSSGGRGATGELFF. CDR3 DNA: TGTGCCAGCAGCTCGGGTGGCAGGGGTGCCACCGGGGAGCTGTTTTTT. The genes are TRBV7-9 and TRBJ2-2; D is perhaps TRBD1 (6 bases). V was pared by 4 bases and J by 4 bases, with 16 bases between. The CDR3 contains 16 residues. CDR1 is SEHNR and CDR2 is FQNEAQ in the germline V gene (reference sequence).

The chain links TRBV2 to TRBJ2-4, with D possibly matching TRBD1 (5 bases). V shed 7 bases and J shed 1 base, with 26 bases lying between them. The CDR3 consists of 19 residues. Germline V CDR1 and CDR2: SNHLY, FYNNEI. CDR3 residues: CASMPLGLGQPWAKNIQYF. The CDR3, as DNA: TGTGCCAGCATGCCTCTCGGGCTGGGGCAGCCCTGGGCCAAAAACATTCAGTACTTC.

The rearrangement links TRBV5-1 to TRBJ2-4; no reliable D call. The germline V gene encodes CDR1 SGHRS and CDR2 YFSETQ. V was cut by 0 bases and J by 5 bases, with 6 bases left in between. The CDR3 is 13 amino acids. Here the CDR3 DNA reads TGCGCCAGCAGCTTGGGGGTGGAAAACATTCAGTACTTC. Translated: CASSLGVENIQYF.

For this clone: This sample includes further DNA sequences coding for the same CDR3. The V and J genes are TRBV5-1 and TRBJ1-1; D not resolved. V was shortened by 1 base and J by 3 bases, with 13 bases between the two germline ends. The CDR3 is 15 amino acids. Germline V gene sequence: CDR1 SGHRS, CDR2 YFSETQ. CDR3 region: CASSLMGLADTEAFF. CDR3 nucleotide sequence: TGCGCCAGCAGCTTGATGGGGTTGGCGGACACTGAAGCTTTCTTT.

This chain connects TRBV6-2 or TRBV6-3 to TRBJ2-1; D may be TRBD2 (6 bases). CDR1 is MNHEY and CDR2 is SVGEGT in the germline V gene. V was shortened by 2 bases and J by 5 bases, with 13 bases between the two germline ends. The CDR3 extends over 15 amino acids. CDR3 sequence (DNA): TGTGCCAGCAGTTACACCGAGGGACTGGACAATGAGCAGTTCTTC. Translation: CASSYTEGLDNEQFF.